In this sample, the clone carrying this T cell receptor beta chain turned up many times. Each patient went into thyroid surgery without having received any treatment. This sample was taken from a study of metastatic and nonmetastatic thyroid tumors. Using MiXCR, TCRdb re-called clones from the PCR reads. The sample lists some 20,000 clones, 22% seen once, with less than 10% in the top ten. Per germline, CDR1 LGHDT and CDR2 YNNKEL (reference sequence). The CDR3 totals 15 residues. With 1 base clipped from V and 6 bases from J, the junction kept 5 bases outside the gene matches. Sequenced sample: adjacent normal tissue. The chain is built from TRBV3-1 and TRBJ2-2; 7 nucleotides align to TRBD2. The sequence was obtained from a female donor with papillary thyroid cancer or a benign thyroid nodule (not recorded which). Some clones in this sample may be carry-over from other donors' samples. CDR3 amino acids: CASSQVAGVSGELFF. The CDR3 region has the DNA TGTGCCAGCAGCCAAGTCGCGGGAGTGTCCGGGGAGCTGTTTTTT. Combining the CDR3 with reference TRBV3-1 and TRBJ2-2 gives the whole variable domain DTAVSQTPKYLVTQMGNDKSIKCEQNLGHDTMYWYKQDSKKFLKIMFSYNNKELIINETVPNRFSPKSPDKAHLNLHINSLELGDSAVYFCASSQVAGVSGELFFGEGSRLTVL.